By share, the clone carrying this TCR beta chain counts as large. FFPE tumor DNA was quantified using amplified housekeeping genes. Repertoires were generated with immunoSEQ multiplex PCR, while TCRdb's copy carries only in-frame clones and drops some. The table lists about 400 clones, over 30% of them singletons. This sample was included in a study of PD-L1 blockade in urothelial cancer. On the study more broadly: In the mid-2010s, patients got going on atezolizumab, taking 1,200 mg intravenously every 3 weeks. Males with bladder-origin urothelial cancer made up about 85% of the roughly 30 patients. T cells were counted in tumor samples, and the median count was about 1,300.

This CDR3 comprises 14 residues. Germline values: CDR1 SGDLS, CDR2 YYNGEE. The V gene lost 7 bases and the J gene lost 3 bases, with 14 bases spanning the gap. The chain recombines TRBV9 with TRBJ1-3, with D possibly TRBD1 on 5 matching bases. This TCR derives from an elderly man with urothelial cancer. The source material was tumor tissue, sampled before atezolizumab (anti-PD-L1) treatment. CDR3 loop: CASGTRGSGNTIYF. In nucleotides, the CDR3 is TGTGCCAGCGGAACTAGGGGTAGTGGAAACACCATATATTTT.